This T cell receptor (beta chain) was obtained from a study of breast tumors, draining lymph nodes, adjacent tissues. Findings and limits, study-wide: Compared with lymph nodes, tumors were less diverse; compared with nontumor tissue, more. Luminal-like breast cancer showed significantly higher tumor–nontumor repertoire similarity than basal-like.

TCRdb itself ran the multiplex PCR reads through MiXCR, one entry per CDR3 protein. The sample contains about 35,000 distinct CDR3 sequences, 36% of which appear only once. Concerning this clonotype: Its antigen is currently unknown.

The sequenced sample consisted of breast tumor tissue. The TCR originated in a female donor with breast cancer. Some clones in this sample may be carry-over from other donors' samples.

The CDR3 spells CASSSYRVSNSPLHF. CDR3 bases: TGTGCCAGCAGCTCCTACAGGGTTTCTAATTCACCCCTCCACTTT. The rearrangement links TRBV11-2 to TRBJ1-6; perhaps TRBD1 as D (6 bases). V lost 4 bases, J lost 6 bases, and 13 bases lay in between. The CDR3 loop spans 15 amino acids. CDR1 and CDR2 from the germline V gene are SGHAT and FQNNGV.